Presented here are 10 T cell receptor beta chains from one specimen sequenced in a study of blood T cell repertoires in COVID-19. TCRdb's table, derived via immunoSEQ multiplex PCR, lists solely in-frame clones and lacks some. The sample yields under 200,000 clones, around three quarters seen once. The sample taken for sequencing was peripheral blood. Receptor source: a man between 60 and 70 years old with active or convalescent COVID-19.

J is TRBJ1-2 and V is TRBV6-4; 8 bases are a match to TRBD1. Trimming took 2 bases from V and 8 from J; bases not matched to a gene: 4. Germline CDR1 reads MRHNA; CDR2 reads SNTAGT. The CDR3 totals 13 residues. In DNA, the CDR3 is TGTGCCAGCAGTGACGGGGCAGGGGGCGGCTACACCTTC. This translates into CASSDGAGGGYTF.

The sample holds one count of this clone. The V call is TRBV27, the J call TRBJ1-2; no definite D call. The ends were cut back, 7 bases at V and 3 bases at J, with 12 bases in the middle. The germline V gene encodes CDR1 MNHEY and CDR2 SMNVEV (reference sequence). The CDR3 is 13 amino acids. CDR3 in DNA: TGTGCCAGCAAGGCGGATCTGGACTATGGCTACACCTTC. This codes for CASKADLDYGYTF.

V usage is TRBV4-3 and J usage is TRBJ2-3; possibly TRBD2 for D (6 bases). The CDR3 sequence is 15 residues long. With 2 bases removed from V and 5 bases from J, the gap between germline ends came to 14 bases. Germline-derived CDR1 and CDR2 are LGHNA and YSLEER. CDR3 amino acids: CASSQSWRDGDTQYF. The CDR3 nucleotides read TGCGCCAGCAGCCAATCCTGGCGGGACGGAGATACGCAGTATTTT.

Only a few counts were recorded for this clone. J is TRBJ2-2 and V is TRBV4-1; D may be TRBD1 (6 bases). The germline V gene encodes CDR1 MGHRA and CDR2 YSYEKL. The CDR3 sequence is 15 residues long. Trimming shortened V by 1 base and J by 1 base, and 7 bases separated the two germline ends. In DNA, the CDR3 is TGCGCCAGCAGCCAAGCCAGGGGGAACACCGGGGAGCTGTTTTTT. It yields the protein CASSQARGNTGELFF.

The gene calls are TRBV6-1 and TRBJ1-2, with 7 bases matching TRBD1. The CDR3 contains 16 residues. Germline loops: CDR1 MNHNS, CDR2 SASEGT. Trimming at V came to 1 base and at J to 5 bases, leaving 10 bases not matched to a gene. CDR3 protein: CASSEGLGTVVYGYTF. DNA for the CDR3: TGTGCCAGCAGTGAAGGATTAGGGACAGTAGTTTATGGCTACACCTTC.

V gene TRBV7-2 combines with J gene TRBJ2-7; 13 bases match TRBD2. CDR1 is SGHTA, CDR2 FQGNSA, per germline. The CDR3 is made up of 18 amino acids. The V and J ends lost 1 base and 9 bases, in that order; junction bases with no gene match: 15. The CDR3 spells CASSLDTSGRAATGGQYF. As DNA, the CDR3 is TGTGCCAGCAGCTTAGATACTAGCGGGAGGGCCGCAACGGGCGGGCAGTACTTC.

This sequence joins TRBV7-8 and TRBJ2-2; tentative D call: TRBD2 (5 bases). CDR1 and CDR2 from the germline V gene are SGHVS and FQNEAQ. Trimming removed 3 bases at V and 5 bases at J, with 13 bases between. The CDR3 runs 15 residues. For the CDR3, the DNA is TGTGCCAGCAGCTTGACGGGGTCGGGGACCGGGGAGCTGTTTTTT. This translates into CASSLTGSGTGELFF.

CDR3 amino acids: CSGGSGNTIYF. The CDR3 nucleotides read TGCAGTGGAGGTTCTGGAAACACCATATATTTT. The V gene is TRBV20-1, the J gene TRBJ1-3, with no clear D. Germline CDR1 is DFQATT and CDR2 is SNEGSKA (reference sequence). This CDR3 has 11 residues. Trimming shortened V by 7 bases and J by 1 base, and 5 bases separated the two germline ends.

The rearrangement uses TRBV5-1 and TRBJ2-7, with D unclear. The CDR3 runs to 14 residues. Germline V lookup: CDR1 SGHRS, CDR2 YFSETQ. V lost 0 bases, J lost 4 bases, and 11 bases lay in between. CDR3 bases: TGCGCCAGCAGCTTGGACACAGCTTATTACGAGCAGTACTTC. It is translated as CASSLDTAYYEQYF.

The chain couples TRBV7-3 to TRBJ1-1; weak D call: TRBD1 (5 bases). V was shortened by 5 bases and J by 4 bases, with 14 bases between the two germline ends. This CDR3 contains 14 residues. Germline CDR1 reads SGHTA; CDR2 reads FQGTGA. CDR3 sequence reads: CASSPGPQGTEAFF. CDR3 sequence (DNA): TGTGCCAGCAGCCCTGGGCCCCAGGGCACTGAAGCTTTCTTT.